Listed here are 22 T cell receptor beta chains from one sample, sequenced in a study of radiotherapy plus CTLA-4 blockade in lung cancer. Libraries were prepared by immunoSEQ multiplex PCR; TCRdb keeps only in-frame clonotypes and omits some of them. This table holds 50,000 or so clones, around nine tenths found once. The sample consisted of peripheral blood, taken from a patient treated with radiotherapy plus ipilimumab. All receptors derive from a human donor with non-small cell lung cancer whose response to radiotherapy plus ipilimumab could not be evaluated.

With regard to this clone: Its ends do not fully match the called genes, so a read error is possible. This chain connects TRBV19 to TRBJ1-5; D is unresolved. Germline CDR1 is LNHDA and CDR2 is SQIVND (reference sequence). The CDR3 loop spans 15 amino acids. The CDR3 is CAGSMEVSRDQPQHF. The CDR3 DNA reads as TGTGCCGGTAGTATGGAAGTGAGTCGGGATCAGCCCCAGCATTTT.

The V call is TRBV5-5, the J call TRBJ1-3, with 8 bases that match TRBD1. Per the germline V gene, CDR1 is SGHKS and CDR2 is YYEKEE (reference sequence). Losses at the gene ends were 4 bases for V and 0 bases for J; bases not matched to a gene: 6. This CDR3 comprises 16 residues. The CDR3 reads CASSASTGASGNTIYF. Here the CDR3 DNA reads TGTGCCAGCAGCGCTTCGACAGGGGCCTCTGGAAACACCATATATTTT.

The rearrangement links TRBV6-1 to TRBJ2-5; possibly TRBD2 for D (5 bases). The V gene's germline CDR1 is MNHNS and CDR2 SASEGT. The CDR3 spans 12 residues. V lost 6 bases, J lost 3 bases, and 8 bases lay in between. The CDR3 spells CASSEGKETQYF. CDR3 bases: TGTGCCAGCAGCGAGGGTAAAGAGACCCAGTACTTC.

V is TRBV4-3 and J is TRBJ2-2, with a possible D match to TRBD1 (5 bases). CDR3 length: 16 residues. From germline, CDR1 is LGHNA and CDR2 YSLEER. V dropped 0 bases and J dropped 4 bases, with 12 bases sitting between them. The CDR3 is CASSQDPRASTGELFF. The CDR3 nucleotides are TGCGCCAGCAGCCAAGACCCCAGGGCTAGCACCGGGGAGCTGTTTTTT.

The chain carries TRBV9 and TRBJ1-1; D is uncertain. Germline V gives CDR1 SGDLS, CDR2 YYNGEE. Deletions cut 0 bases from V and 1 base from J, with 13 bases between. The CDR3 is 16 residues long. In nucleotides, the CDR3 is TGTGCCAGCAGCGTAGGCGGCCCACTACAGAACACTGAAGCTTTCTTT. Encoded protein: CASSVGGPLQNTEAFF.

The CDR3 DNA sequence: TGTGCCAGCAGTACTCGGCGGGCCCTGGAGACCCAGTACTTC. Its translation: CASSTRRALETQYF. The rearrangement joins TRBV28 to TRBJ2-5; a possible D gene is TRBD2 (5 bases). The CDR3 runs to 14 residues. The V end was cut by 5 bases, the J end by 5 bases, with 15 bases between. CDR1 is MDHEN and CDR2 is SYDVKM in the germline V gene. Drawing the rest from reference TRBV28 and TRBJ2-5, the complete variable domain is DVKVTQSSRYLVKRTGEKVFLECVQDMDHENMFWYRQDPGLGLRLIYFSYDVKMKEKGDIPEGYSVSREKKERFSLILESASTNQTSMYLCASSTRRALETQYFGPGTRLLVL.

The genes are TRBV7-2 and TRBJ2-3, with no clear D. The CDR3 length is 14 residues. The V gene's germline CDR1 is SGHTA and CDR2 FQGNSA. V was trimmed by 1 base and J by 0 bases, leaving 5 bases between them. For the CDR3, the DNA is TGTGCCAGCAGCTTAGGCCAGAGCACAGATACGCAGTATTTT. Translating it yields CASSLGQSTDTQYF.

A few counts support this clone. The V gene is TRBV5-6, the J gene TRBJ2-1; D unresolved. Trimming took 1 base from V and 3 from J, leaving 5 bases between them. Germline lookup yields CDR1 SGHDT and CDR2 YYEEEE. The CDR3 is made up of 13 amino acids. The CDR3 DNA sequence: TGTGCCAGCAGCTTGTACAGCTACAATGAGCAGTTCTTC. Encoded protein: CASSLYSYNEQFF.

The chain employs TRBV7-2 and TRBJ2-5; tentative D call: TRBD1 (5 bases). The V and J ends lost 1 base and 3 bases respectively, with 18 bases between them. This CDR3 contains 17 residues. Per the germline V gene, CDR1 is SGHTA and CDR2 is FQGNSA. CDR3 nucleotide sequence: TGTGCCAGCAGCTTAGATGTGGGGCCCGGTGAGGAAGAGACCCAGTACTTC. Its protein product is CASSLDVGPGEEETQYF.

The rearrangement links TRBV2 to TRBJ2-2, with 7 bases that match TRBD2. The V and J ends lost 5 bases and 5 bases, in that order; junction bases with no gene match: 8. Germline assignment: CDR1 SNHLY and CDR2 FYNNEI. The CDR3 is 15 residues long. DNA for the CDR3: TGTGCCAGCAGTCCCAATAAGCGGGAAACCGGGGAGCTGTTTTTT. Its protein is CASSPNKRETGELFF.

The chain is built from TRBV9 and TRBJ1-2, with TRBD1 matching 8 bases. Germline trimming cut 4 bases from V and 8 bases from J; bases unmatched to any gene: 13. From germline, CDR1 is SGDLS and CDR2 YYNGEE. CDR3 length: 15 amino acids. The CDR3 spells CASSLRTGTGEGYTF. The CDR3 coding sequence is TGTGCCAGCAGCTTACGGACAGGGACCGGGGAGGGCTACACCTTC.

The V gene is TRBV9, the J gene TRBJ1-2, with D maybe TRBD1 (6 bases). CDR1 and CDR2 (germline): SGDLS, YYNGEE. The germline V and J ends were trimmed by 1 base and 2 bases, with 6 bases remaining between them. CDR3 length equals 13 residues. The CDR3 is CASSVQGNYGYTF. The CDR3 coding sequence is TGTGCCAGCAGCGTACAGGGGAACTATGGCTACACCTTC.

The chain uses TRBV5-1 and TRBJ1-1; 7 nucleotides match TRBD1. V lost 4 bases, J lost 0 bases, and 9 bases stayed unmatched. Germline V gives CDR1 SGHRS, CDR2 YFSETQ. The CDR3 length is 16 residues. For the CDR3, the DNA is TGCGCCAGCAGCCCCCCCCCGGGACAGATGAACACTGAAGCTTTCTTT. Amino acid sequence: CASSPPPGQMNTEAFF.

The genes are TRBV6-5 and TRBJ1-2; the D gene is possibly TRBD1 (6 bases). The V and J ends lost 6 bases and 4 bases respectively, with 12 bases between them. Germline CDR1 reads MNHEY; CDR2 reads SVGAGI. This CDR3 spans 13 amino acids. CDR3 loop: CASRRAGAYGYTF. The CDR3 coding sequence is TGTGCCAGCAGGCGCGCAGGGGCCTATGGCTACACCTTC.

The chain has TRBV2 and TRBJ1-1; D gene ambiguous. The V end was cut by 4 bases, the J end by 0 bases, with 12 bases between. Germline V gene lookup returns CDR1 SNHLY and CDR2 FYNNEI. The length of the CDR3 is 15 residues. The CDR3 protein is CASSGQTLMNTEAFF. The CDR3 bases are TGTGCCAGCAGTGGGCAGACACTCATGAACACTGAAGCTTTCTTT.

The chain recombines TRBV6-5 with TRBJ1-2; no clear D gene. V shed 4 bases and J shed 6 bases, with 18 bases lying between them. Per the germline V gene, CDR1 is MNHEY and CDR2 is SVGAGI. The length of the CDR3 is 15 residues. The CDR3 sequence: CASSFLAQRIDGYTF. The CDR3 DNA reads TGTGCCAGCAGTTTTTTGGCCCAGAGGATAGATGGCTACACCTTC.

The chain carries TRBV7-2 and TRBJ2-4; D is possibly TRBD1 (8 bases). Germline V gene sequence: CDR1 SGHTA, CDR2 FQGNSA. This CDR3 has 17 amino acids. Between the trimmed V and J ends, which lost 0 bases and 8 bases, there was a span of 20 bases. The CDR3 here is CASSLAGVNRGGDIQYF. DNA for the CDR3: TGTGCCAGCAGCTTAGCAGGGGTCAACAGGGGGGGTGACATTCAGTACTTC.

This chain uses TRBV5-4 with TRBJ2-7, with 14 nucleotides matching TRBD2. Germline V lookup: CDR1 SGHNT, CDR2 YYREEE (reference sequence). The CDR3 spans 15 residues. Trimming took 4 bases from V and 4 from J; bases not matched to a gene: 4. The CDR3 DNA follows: TGTGCCAGCAGCGCAGGGACTAGCGGGGGATACGAGCAGTACTTC. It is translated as CASSAGTSGGYEQYF.

The CDR3 nucleotides are TGTGCCCTCGGGGGTACGAACACCGGGGAGCTGTTTTTT. It translates to CALGGTNTGELFF. The genes are TRBV6-6 and TRBJ2-2; perhaps TRBD2 as D (6 bases). Trimming shortened V by 11 bases and J by 0 bases, and 10 bases separated the two germline ends. The CDR3 is 13 residues long. Germline V gives CDR1 MNHNY, CDR2 SVGAGI (reference sequence).

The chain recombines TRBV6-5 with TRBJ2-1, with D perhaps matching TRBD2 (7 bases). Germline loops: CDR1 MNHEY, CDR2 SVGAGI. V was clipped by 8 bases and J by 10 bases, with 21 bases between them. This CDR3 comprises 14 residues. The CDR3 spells CASQRGDTLSEQFF. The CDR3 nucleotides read TGTGCCAGCCAACGGGGGGACACTTTATCAGAGCAGTTCTTC.

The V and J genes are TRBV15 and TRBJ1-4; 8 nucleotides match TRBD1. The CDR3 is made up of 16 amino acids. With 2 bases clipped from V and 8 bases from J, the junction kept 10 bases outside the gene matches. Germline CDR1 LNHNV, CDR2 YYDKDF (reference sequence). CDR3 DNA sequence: TGTGCCACCAGCAGACTCTGGGACAGGACGGGAGAAAAACTGTTTTTT. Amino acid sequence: CATSRLWDRTGEKLFF.

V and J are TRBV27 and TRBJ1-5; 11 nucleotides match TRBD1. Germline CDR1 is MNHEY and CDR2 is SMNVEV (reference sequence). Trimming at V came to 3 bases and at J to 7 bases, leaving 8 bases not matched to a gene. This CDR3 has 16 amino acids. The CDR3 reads CASSFRGTGGRQPQHF. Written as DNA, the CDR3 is TGTGCCAGCAGTTTTAGGGGGACAGGGGGGAGGCAGCCCCAGCATTTT.